The 12 T cell receptor beta chains below come from one sample, sequenced in a study of T cell responses to AZD1222 COVID-19 vaccine (dated by TCRdb to the early 2020s). The sample's time point label, in plain terms: about 28 days (+/-7) after the second vaccine dose. To prepare the library, the immunoSEQ multiplex PCR assay was applied. TCRdb took this table from immuneACCESS and kept in-frame rearrangements with V and J called. Such tables lack part of the clones; where checked against another copy, unresolved V genes explain under half of the gap, and the rest is unexplained. The table for this sample lists approximately 150,000 clones; 80% to 95% of them were counted only once. 3% to 3.5% of the sample rests with the top ten. The sequencing here drew on peripheral blood, taken 28 days after the second AZD1222 dose. The receptors stem from an adult who received the AZD1222 COVID-19 vaccine.

This chain joins TRBV27 and TRBJ2-1; D not resolved. CDR3 size: 15 residues. The V end was cut by 5 bases, the J end by 7 bases, with 18 bases between. Germline CDR1 and CDR2: MNHEY and SMNVEV (reference sequence). The CDR3 spells CASSAPTLPGNEQFF. In nucleotides, the CDR3 is TGTGCCAGCAGTGCTCCGACACTCCCGGGTAATGAGCAGTTCTTC.

This chain uses TRBV3-1 (or the pseudogene TRBV3-2) with TRBJ1-1; 7 positions match TRBD1. Germline trimming cut 4 bases from V and 2 bases from J; bases unmatched to any gene: 7. The length of the CDR3 is 15 residues. Germline V CDR1 and CDR2: LGHDT, YNNKEL (reference sequence). The chain's CDR3 is CASSRETGLNTEAFF. The CDR3 DNA is TGTGCCAGCAGCCGCGAGACAGGGTTAAACACTGAAGCTTTCTTT.

This sequence joins TRBV9 and TRBJ1-1, with a weak D call TRBD1 (6 bases). The CDR3 runs to 16 residues. Per germline, CDR1 SGDLS and CDR2 YYNGEE. Deletions cut 2 bases from V and 4 bases from J, with 18 bases between. CDR3 loop: CASSVKTGFSGTEAFF. In nucleotides, the CDR3 is TGTGCCAGCAGCGTCAAGACAGGTTTCTCGGGCACTGAAGCTTTCTTT.

DNA of the CDR3: TGCGCCAGCAGTGAGGCCGACAGGGAGACCCAGTACTTC. Protein product: CASSEADRETQYF. V and J are TRBV10-1 and TRBJ2-5, with a possible D match to TRBD1 (6 bases). Between the trimmed V and J ends, which lost 2 bases and 5 bases, there was a span of 9 bases. CDR1 and CDR2 (germline): WNHNN, SYGVQD (reference sequence). The CDR3 sequence is 13 residues long.

The gene calls are TRBV27 and TRBJ1-1; D remains ambiguous. CDR1 MNHEY and CDR2 SMNVEV come from the germline V gene (reference sequence). V was trimmed by 8 bases and J by 8 bases, leaving 12 bases between them. The CDR3 is made up of 11 amino acids. CDR3 coding DNA: TGTGCCAGCGGCGAAGGCAGGGAAGCTTTCTTT. This translates into CASGEGREAFF.

This chain joins TRBV27 and TRBJ2-7, with TRBD1 identical over 10 bases. Germline CDR1 and CDR2: MNHEY and SMNVEV (reference sequence). The CDR3 extends over 17 amino acids. V dropped 4 bases and J dropped 2; count of bases not matched to a gene: 11. The CDR3 DNA sequence: TGTGCCAGCAGTTCCCACCCGACAGGGGGCAGCGCCTACGAGCAGTACTTC. Encoded protein: CASSSHPTGGSAYEQYF.

The chain has TRBV3-1 (or the pseudogene TRBV3-2) and TRBJ1-1; 10 bases map to TRBD1. Trimming removed 2 bases from V and 2 bases from J; junction bases left unmatched: 2. This CDR3 is built from 15 residues. Germline assignment: CDR1 LGHDT and CDR2 YNNKEL (reference sequence). For the CDR3, the DNA is TGTGCCAGCAGCCAAAGGGACAGGGGAAACACTGAAGCTTTCTTT. Protein product: CASSQRDRGNTEAFF.

The rearrangement links TRBV19 to TRBJ2-2; possible D gene TRBD2, 6 bases. CDR3 length equals 13 residues. Trimming took 3 bases from V and 7 from J, leaving 9 bases between them. In germline, CDR1 is LNHDA, CDR2 SQIVND (reference sequence). The CDR3 is CASSIGGNGELFF. The CDR3 nucleotides are TGTGCCAGTAGTATCGGGGGTAACGGGGAGCTGTTTTTT.

V gene TRBV5-4 combines with J gene TRBJ1-2, with D possibly TRBD1 on 6 matching bases. The CDR3 sequence is 15 residues long. The germline gives CDR1 SGHNT, CDR2 YYREEE (reference sequence). Trimming removed 4 bases from V and 2 bases from J, with 15 bases in between. CDR3 DNA: TGTGCCAGCAGCCTGGCCCTGGACAGAAACTATGGCTACACCTTC. Amino acid sequence: CASSLALDRNYGYTF.

The V and J genes are TRBV27 and TRBJ1-1; 7 bases match TRBD1. CDR1 is MNHEY, CDR2 SMNVEV, per germline (reference sequence). This CDR3 spans 14 amino acids. Trimming removed 6 bases from V and 4 bases from J; junction bases left unmatched: 8. The CDR3, as DNA: TGTGCCAGCAGACCAATTCAGGGGGGCACTGAAGCTTTCTTT. Amino acid sequence: CASRPIQGGTEAFF.

The chain couples TRBV21-1 to TRBJ1-2; the table names TRBD1, a call not compared with the DNA. TRBV21-1 is a known pseudogene. This CDR3 spans 13 amino acids. The CDR3 DNA follows: TGTGCCAGCAGCAAAGCTGGCTTCTATGGCTACACCTTC. It encodes CASSKAGFYGYTF.

A few counts support this clone. The chain uses TRBV27 and TRBJ1-2; D uncertain. The V end lost 10 bases, the J end lost 5 bases, and 17 bases lay between the germline ends. This CDR3 region has 13 residues. Germline-derived CDR1 and CDR2 are MNHEY and SMNVEV (reference sequence). The CDR3 protein is CATFAPPLYGYTF. The DNA for the CDR3 is TGTGCCACCTTTGCCCCTCCCCTGTATGGCTACACCTTC.